This entry lists 27 T cell receptor beta chains sequenced from one sample in a study of vaccination effects on CD4 cells after COVID-19. Sequencing was performed with immunoSEQ multiplex PCR; in TCRdb, only in-frame clones are kept and a portion is missing. Among 30,000 to 35,000 clones listed, roughly 72% were seen once. Viral peptide pool expansion of antigen-specific CD4+ T cells preceded sequencing in the ViraFEST assay. Following 10 days of culture, CD4+ T cells were isolated. Recipients of the vaccine had no prior SARS-CoV-2 infection and negative nucleocapsid antibodies. No antigens are known for them. Sequencing was performed on CD4+ T cells from PBMCs cultured with HCoV-OC43 spike peptides, taken before COVID-19 vaccination. This sample's subset: HCoV-OC43 spike overlapping peptide pool stimulation. Receptors originate from a human donor who received a COVID-19 vaccine.

The chain links TRBV28 to TRBJ2-3; the match to TRBD2 covers 9 bases. V was clipped by 3 bases and J by 2 bases; unmatched bases: 3. This CDR3 comprises 15 residues. The V gene's germline CDR1 is MDHEN and CDR2 SYDVKM. The CDR3 region is CASSFLAGTTDTQYF. CDR3 DNA: TGTGCCAGCAGTTTCCTAGCGGGAACCACAGATACGCAGTATTTT. Supplemented by reference TRBV28 and TRBJ2-3, the full variable domain reads DVKVTQSSRYLVKRTGEKVFLECVQDMDHENMFWYRQDPGLGLRLIYFSYDVKMKEKGDIPEGYSVSREKKERFSLILESASTNQTSMYLCASSFLAGTTDTQYFGPGTRLTVL.

V gene TRBV7-9 combines with J gene TRBJ2-5; D is undetermined. The CDR3 length is 13 residues. The V gene lost 3 bases and the J gene lost 4 bases, with 9 bases spanning the gap. Per the germline V gene, CDR1 is SEHNR and CDR2 is FQNEAQ (reference sequence). The CDR3: CASSFELGETQYF. The DNA of the CDR3 is TGTGCCAGCAGCTTTGAATTGGGAGAGACCCAGTACTTC.

The chain employs TRBV27 and TRBJ1-6; D gene ambiguous. From germline, CDR1 is MNHEY and CDR2 SMNVEV (reference sequence). V was shortened by 2 bases and J by 7 bases, with 9 bases between the two germline ends. There are 14 residues in the CDR3. CDR3 nucleotide sequence: TGTGCCAGCAGTTTAGACCTGACCAATTCACCCCTCCACTTT. Translated: CASSLDLTNSPLHF.

The CDR3 here is CASSSDSRTYNEQFF. The CDR3 DNA follows: TGTGCCAGCAGCTCCGACTCTAGAACCTACAATGAGCAGTTCTTC. The chain couples TRBV7-2 to TRBJ2-1, with no clear D. Germline CDR1 is SGHTA and CDR2 is FQGNSA. V was cut by 4 bases and J by 2 bases, with 12 bases left in between. CDR3 length: 15 amino acids.

The chain is built from TRBV5-4 and TRBJ2-3; D perhaps matches TRBD1 (5 bases). Germline loops: CDR1 SGHNT, CDR2 YYREEE (reference sequence). Trimming stripped 1 base from V and 2 bases from J, with 11 bases between. The CDR3 runs to 15 residues. The CDR3 nucleotides are TGTGCCAGCAGCTTGCAAGGGGCTCTCACAGATACGCAGTATTTT. Amino acids: CASSLQGALTDTQYF. Full variable domain (rest looked up from reference TRBV5-4 and TRBJ2-3): ETGVTQSPTHLIKTRGQQVTLRCSSQSGHNTVSWYQQALGQGPQFIFQYYREEENGRGNFPPRFSGLQFPNYSSELNVNALELDDSALYLCASSLQGALTDTQYFGPGTRLTVL.

This chain links TRBV19 with TRBJ2-3, with 10 bases aligning to TRBD2. With 8 bases clipped from V and 1 base from J, the junction kept 6 bases outside the gene matches. Germline CDR1 LNHDA, CDR2 SQIVND (reference sequence). This CDR3 region has 15 residues. The CDR3, as DNA: TGTGCCAGTTCCAGCGGGGGGGTAGGCACAGATACGCAGTATTTT. Its translation: CASSSGGVGTDTQYF.

The chain couples TRBV2 to TRBJ1-2; maybe TRBD1 (5 bases). The CDR3 is made up of 17 amino acids. Trimming cost V 7 bases and J 6 bases, with 27 bases left between them. Germline V gene lookup returns CDR1 SNHLY and CDR2 FYNNEI. In nucleotides, the CDR3 is TGTGCCAGCACCCCGCTCGACTTACGGTTCGGGGGTCATGGCTACACCTTC. It specifies CASTPLDLRFGGHGYTF.

V gene TRBV19 combines with J gene TRBJ2-1; D uncertain. CDR3 length: 12 residues. V lost 2 bases to trimming and J lost 5 bases, with 4 bases between them. CDR1 is LNHDA and CDR2 is SQIVND in the germline V gene (reference sequence). The CDR3, as DNA: TGTGCCAGTAGTATACGGGACAATGAGCAGTTCTTC. Its protein product is CASSIRDNEQFF.

This chain joins TRBV3-1 (or the pseudogene TRBV3-2) and TRBJ1-1; unclear D gene. Germline CDR1 LGHDT, CDR2 YNNKEL (reference sequence). This CDR3 has 14 amino acids. V gave up 0 bases and J gave up 3 bases, with 8 bases separating them. The chain's CDR3 is CASSQDGWYTEAFF. The DNA for the CDR3 is TGTGCCAGCAGCCAAGATGGGTGGTACACTGAAGCTTTCTTT.

By share of the sample, this clone is medium-sized (0.01 to 0.1%). This rearrangement joins TRBV6-5 to TRBJ1-4; D is unresolved. V was pared by 4 bases and J by 7 bases, with 10 bases between. The length of the CDR3 is 13 residues. Germline V gene sequence: CDR1 MNHEY, CDR2 SVGAGI. DNA for the CDR3: TGTGCCAGCAGTTTGTGGGAGGGTGAAAAACTGTTTTTT. It encodes CASSLWEGEKLFF.

CDR3 coding DNA: TGTGCCAGCAGCCAAGCGTGGCGGGGGGGCACCGGGGAGCTGTTTTTT. It translates to CASSQAWRGGTGELFF. The chain combines TRBV3-1 (or the pseudogene TRBV3-2) with TRBJ2-2, with 9 bases lining up with TRBD2. V gave up 1 base and J gave up 4 bases; unmatched junction bases: 4. The CDR3 spans 16 residues. CDR1 LGHDT and CDR2 YNNKEL come from the germline V gene (reference sequence).

This chain joins TRBV5-6 and TRBJ1-2; TRBD1 is a possible D gene (6 bases). CDR3 size: 15 residues. In germline, CDR1 is SGHDT, CDR2 YYEEEE. The V and J ends lost 3 bases and 2 bases respectively, with 14 bases between them. The chain's CDR3 is CASSYRDRKNYGYTF. The CDR3 DNA follows: TGTGCCAGCAGCTACCGAGACAGGAAAAACTATGGCTACACCTTC. The complete variable domain, with remaining parts taken from reference TRBV5-6 and TRBJ1-2, reads DAGVTQSPTHLIKTRGQQVTLRCSPKSGHDTVSWYQQALGQGPQFIFQYYEEEERQRGNFPDRFSGHQFPNYSSELNVNALLLGDSALYLCASSYRDRKNYGYTFGSGTRLTVV.

CDR3 region: CAWSGTSANNEQFF. The CDR3 DNA reads TGTGCCTGGAGCGGGACTAGCGCAAACAATGAGCAGTTCTTC. V gene TRBV30 combines with J gene TRBJ2-1; 10 bases match TRBD2. Germline CDR1 reads GTSNPN; CDR2 reads SVGIG (reference sequence). CDR3 size: 14 residues. V gave up 3 bases and J gave up 5 bases; unmatched junction bases: 4.

The gene calls are TRBV29-1 and TRBJ2-6, with D uncertain. Germline V gives CDR1 SQVTM, CDR2 ANQGSEA. CDR3 length: 15 residues. The ends were cut back, 2 bases at V and 1 base at J, with 9 bases in the middle. CDR3 protein: CSVERVDSGANVLTF. The CDR3 coding sequence is TGCAGCGTTGAAAGGGTAGATTCTGGGGCCAACGTCCTGACTTTC.

In this sample, this clone turned up a few times. The chain has TRBV2 and TRBJ1-2; 10 positions match TRBD1. CDR3 size: 13 residues. Germline V gene data show CDR1 as SNHLY and CDR2 as FYNNEI. V gave up 8 bases and J gave up 4 bases; unmatched junction bases: 4. The CDR3 DNA reads TGTGCCAGCGACAGGGGGCAAAGCTATGGCTACACCTTC. Protein sequence: CASDRGQSYGYTF.

This chain connects TRBV5-1 to TRBJ2-5, with 7 bases identical to TRBD2. Germline CDR1 reads SGHRS; CDR2 reads YFSETQ. CDR3 length: 14 residues. V shed 4 bases and J 1 base; nucleotides not matched to a gene: 4. As DNA, the CDR3 is TGCGCCAGCAGCCTCTCTAGCGGCCAAGAGACCCAGTACTTC. It yields the protein CASSLSSGQETQYF.

V is TRBV7-6 and J is TRBJ1-3; the match to TRBD1 covers 8 bases. The CDR3 covers 16 residues. CDR1 and CDR2 (germline): SGHVS, FNYEAQ. J lost 3 bases, V lost 2 bases, and 6 bases had no gene match. The CDR3 reads CASSLSATGVGNTIYF. The CDR3 region has the DNA TGTGCCAGCAGCTTATCAGCGACAGGGGTTGGAAACACCATATATTTT.

The chain combines TRBV19 with TRBJ2-7; TRBD1 matches at 8 bases. V trimming: 2 bases; J trimming: 5 bases; junction bases outside the gene matches: 17. The CDR3 loop spans 18 amino acids. Germline V gene sequence: CDR1 LNHDA, CDR2 SQIVND (reference sequence). DNA for the CDR3: TGTGCCAGTAGTATAACCGGGACAGGCGCGTCCATTGATCACGAGCAGTACTTC. Protein sequence: CASSITGTGASIDHEQYF. Full variable domain (remainder filled in from reference TRBV19 and TRBJ2-7): DGGITQSPKYLFRKEGQNVTLSCEQNLNHDAMYWYRQDPGQGLRLIYYSQIVNDFQKGDIAEGYSVSREKKESFPLTVTSAQKNPTAFYLCASSITGTGASIDHEQYFGPGTRLTVT.

Only a few counts were recorded for this clone. The V call is TRBV7-9, the J call TRBJ2-1, with D perhaps TRBD1 (6 bases). The V end lost 7 bases, the J end lost 10 bases, and 14 bases lay between the germline ends. The CDR3 is made up of 12 amino acids. The germline gives CDR1 SEHNR, CDR2 FQNEAQ (reference sequence). In nucleotides, the CDR3 is TGTGCCAGCACTCTCGAAAGGGGGGAGCAGTTCTTC. It yields the protein CASTLERGEQFF.

The rearrangement links TRBV12-3 or TRBV12-4 to TRBJ1-5; D gene uncertain. V gave up 6 bases and J gave up 4 bases, with 7 bases separating them. This CDR3 has 12 amino acids. The CDR3 region is CASRVSNQPQHF. In nucleotides, the CDR3 is TGTGCCAGCAGGGTGTCTAATCAGCCCCAGCATTTT.

This clone showed up just a few times. The V and J genes are TRBV18 and TRBJ2-7; D gene unclear. Trimming removed 6 bases at V and 7 bases at J, with 19 bases between. This CDR3 has 14 residues. Germline assignment: CDR1 KGHSH and CDR2 LQKENI. The CDR3 sequence is CASSPQGTRIEQYF. Here the CDR3 DNA reads TGTGCCAGCTCGCCTCAAGGCACCAGGATAGAGCAGTACTTC.

The rearrangement uses TRBV5-6 and TRBJ1-5, with D maybe TRBD1 (6 bases). Germline CDR1 reads SGHDT; CDR2 reads YYEEEE. Trimming removed 0 bases at V and 2 bases at J, with 12 bases between. The length of the CDR3 is 16 residues. The CDR3 is CASSLARGGGNQPQHF. DNA for the CDR3: TGTGCCAGCAGCTTGGCCAGGGGTGGTGGCAATCAGCCCCAGCATTTT.

This sequence joins TRBV6-4 and TRBJ1-1; D perhaps matches TRBD1 (5 bases). V was shortened by 6 bases and J by 3 bases, with 11 bases between the two germline ends. The length of the CDR3 is 13 residues. CDR1 is MRHNA and CDR2 is SNTAGT in the germline V gene. The CDR3 loop is CASSRTGDTEAFF. Written as DNA, the CDR3 is TGTGCCAGCAGCCGAACGGGGGACACTGAAGCTTTCTTT.

This clone showed up just a few times. The chain uses TRBV7-2 and TRBJ2-2; 7 bases fit TRBD1. The V gene end was trimmed by 6 bases and the J gene end by 4 bases; junction bases not matched to a gene: 5. Germline CDR1 is SGHTA and CDR2 is FQGNSA. CDR3 length equals 14 residues. The CDR3 DNA sequence: TGTGCCAGCAGGACAGGGATGGGCACCGGGGAGCTGTTTTTT. Its protein product is CASRTGMGTGELFF.

The chain combines TRBV5-4 with TRBJ2-5; D tentatively reads TRBD1 or TRBD2 (5 bases each). CDR1 is SGHNT and CDR2 is YYREEE in the germline V gene (reference sequence). The CDR3 length is 16 residues. V dropped 1 base and J dropped 1 base, with 14 bases sitting between them. The chain's CDR3 is CASSLRGGRLQETQYF. CDR3 DNA: TGTGCCAGCAGCTTGCGGGGCGGTCGGCTCCAAGAGACCCAGTACTTC.

The rearrangement uses TRBV6-2 or TRBV6-3 and TRBJ1-1; D ambiguous. Germline V gives CDR1 MNHEY, CDR2 SVGEGT. The CDR3 extends over 13 amino acids. Trimming pared 3 bases from V and 0 bases from J, leaving 5 bases between. The CDR3 here is CASSYRMNTEAFF. CDR3 coding DNA: TGTGCCAGCAGTTATAGGATGAACACTGAAGCTTTCTTT.

The chain employs TRBV20-1 and TRBJ2-5; perhaps D is TRBD1 or TRBD2 (7 bases each). This CDR3 has 15 amino acids. Germline assignment: CDR1 DFQATT and CDR2 SNEGSKA (reference sequence). Between the trimmed V and J ends, which lost 3 bases and 3 bases, there was a span of 17 bases. The CDR3 DNA reads TGCAGTGCTAGTACTAGCAGGGGGGGAAAAGAGACCCAGTACTTC. Encoded protein: CSASTSRGGKETQYF.